Presented here are 21 T cell receptor beta chains from one specimen sequenced in a study of beta chain features in type 1 diabetes. These TCRs are of unknown antigen specificity. Findings and limits, study-wide: In every one of the four CD4+ subsets, TCRB CDR3s were moderately but significantly shorter in Type 1 diabetes patients.

The authors reverse transcribed all of the isolated RNA, so sequencing captured expressed TCRB transcripts. Libraries were prepared by immunoSEQ multiplex PCR; TCRdb keeps only in-frame clonotypes and omits some of them. The sample lists 250,000 to 300,000 clones, 24% occurring once. The sample taken for sequencing was naive CD4+ T cells from blood. The receptor source for this set is a woman younger than 45 with type 1 diabetes.

V and J are TRBV6-1 and TRBJ2-1; 10 bases match TRBD2. There are 16 residues in the CDR3. With 6 bases clipped from V and 6 bases from J, the junction kept 11 bases outside the gene matches. Germline CDR1 reads MNHNS; CDR2 reads SASEGT. Here the CDR3 reads CASRESSGRLVNEQFF. The CDR3 DNA sequence: TGTGCCAGCAGAGAATCTAGCGGGAGATTGGTCAATGAGCAGTTCTTC.

The chain links TRBV6-6 to TRBJ1-2, with 7 positions matching TRBD1. V trimming: 5 bases; J trimming: 5 bases; junction bases outside the gene matches: 11. Germline V gene data show CDR1 as MNHNY and CDR2 as SVGAGI (reference sequence). The CDR3 runs to 15 residues. CDR3 sequence (DNA): TGTGCCAGCAGTGAGCCTAGGGACAGCGGGTATGGCTACACCTTC. Translating it yields CASSEPRDSGYGYTF.

This chain joins TRBV27 and TRBJ2-5; weak D call: TRBD2 (6 bases). CDR1 is MNHEY and CDR2 is SMNVEV in the germline V gene (reference sequence). The CDR3 length is 13 residues. Trimming cost V 5 bases and J 1 base, with 8 bases left between them. CDR3 protein: CASSGRIQETQYF. The CDR3 DNA reads as TGTGCCAGCAGTGGGAGGATCCAAGAGACCCAGTACTTC.

This clone has only a few counts. The rearrangement links TRBV2 to TRBJ2-1; TRBD2 aligns across 9 bases. Germline V CDR1 and CDR2: SNHLY, FYNNEI. Losses at the gene ends were 4 bases for V and 7 bases for J; bases not matched to a gene: 5. The CDR3 is 14 residues long. CDR3 protein: CASSASGRRNEQFF. The CDR3 region has the DNA TGTGCCAGCAGTGCCAGCGGGAGGAGAAATGAGCAGTTCTTC.

There are a few counts of this clone. The chain has TRBV9 and TRBJ1-1; D possibly corresponds to TRBD1 (6 bases). The CDR3 spans 16 residues. Germline CDR1 SGDLS, CDR2 YYNGEE. Trimming cost V 4 bases and J 1 base, with 17 bases left between them. The CDR3 sequence: CASSLRDNLENTEAFF. The CDR3, as DNA: TGTGCCAGCAGCCTACGGGACAACCTCGAGAACACTGAAGCTTTCTTT.

V is TRBV30 and J is TRBJ1-5, with D possibly being TRBD1 (5 bases). Germline V gene lookup returns CDR1 GTSNPN and CDR2 SVGIG (reference sequence). This CDR3 comprises 13 residues. The V end was cut by 2 bases, the J end by 2 bases, with 7 bases between. Here the CDR3 DNA reads TGTGCCTGGAGTTTGGGGCGCAATCAGCCCCAGCATTTT. This translates into CAWSLGRNQPQHF.

This chain joins TRBV7-9 and TRBJ2-3, with TRBD1 matching 8 bases. This CDR3 region has 14 residues. CDR1 and CDR2 (germline): SEHNR, FQNEAQ (reference sequence). J gave up 4 bases and V 4 bases, and 4 bases lay outside the gene matches. The CDR3 is CASSSAGGSDTQYF. Here the CDR3 DNA reads TGTGCCAGCAGCTCAGCAGGGGGCTCAGATACGCAGTATTTT.

On this clone itself: One end of the junction is discordant with germline, which a read error may explain. This chain links TRBV9 with TRBJ2-7; D remains unclear. The germline CDR1 and CDR2 sequences are SGDLS and YYNGEE. This CDR3 has 12 amino acids. CDR3 DNA sequence: TGTGCCAGCAGCGTAGCCGCAGATCACCTAGTCTTC. It translates to CASSVAADHLVF.

The chain employs TRBV11-2 and TRBJ2-4; tentative D call: TRBD2 (6 bases). CDR3 size: 15 residues. CDR1 is SGHAT and CDR2 is FQNNGV in the germline V gene. Trimming took 5 bases from V and 7 from J, leaving 18 bases between them. The CDR3 sequence is CASSPPPAGWNIQYF. The CDR3 DNA reads TGTGCCAGCAGCCCTCCCCCCGCGGGATGGAACATTCAGTACTTC.

A word on this clone: Relative to the germline gene, one junction end is altered; a read error may explain this. The chain couples TRBV20-1 to TRBJ1-1; D remains ambiguous. CDR1 is DFQATT, CDR2 SNEGSKA, per germline (reference sequence). The CDR3 covers 10 residues. CDR3 DNA: TGTTCGGGGTTGAACACTGAAGCTTTCTTT. It codes for CSGLNTEAFF.

This clone was seen a handful of times. The V and J genes are TRBV29-1 and TRBJ2-3; D might be TRBD1 (6 bases). V lost 4 bases, J lost 5 bases, and 19 bases lay in between. The CDR3 covers 15 residues. CDR1 is SQVTM and CDR2 is ANQGSEA in the germline V gene. CDR3 amino acids: CSVGWDTTPGDTQYF. In DNA, the CDR3 is TGCAGCGTTGGTTGGGACACCACTCCGGGAGATACGCAGTATTTT.

This clone was counted only a few times. The chain is built from TRBV19 and TRBJ2-7; D is possibly TRBD2 (6 bases). This CDR3 is 15 amino acids long. The germline gives CDR1 LNHDA, CDR2 SQIVND (reference sequence). Trimming pared 4 bases from V and 2 bases from J, leaving 15 bases between. The CDR3: CASSTRTGEAYEQYF. CDR3 nucleotide sequence: TGTGCCAGTAGTACCCGGACGGGAGAAGCCTACGAGCAGTACTTC.

This clone was seen a handful of times. The CDR3 loop reads CASSQPGGTGSYEQYF. The CDR3 coding sequence is TGCGCCAGCAGCCAGCCGGGGGGGACTGGCTCCTACGAGCAGTACTTC. The genes are TRBV4-1 and TRBJ2-7; TRBD2 matches at 8 bases. The CDR3 sequence is 16 residues long. V lost 3 bases and J lost 0; bases outside the gene matches: 7. The germline V gene has CDR1 MGHRA and CDR2 YSYEKL.

J is TRBJ1-1 and V is TRBV29-1, with D possibly TRBD1 on 5 matching bases. Germline V CDR1 and CDR2: SQVTM, ANQGSEA. The length of the CDR3 is 13 residues. The germline V and J ends were trimmed by 4 bases and 4 bases, with 13 bases remaining between them. In DNA, the CDR3 is TGCAGCGTTGCGCCCGTCCAGGGCACTGAAGCTTTCTTT. It translates to CSVAPVQGTEAFF.

V and J are TRBV30 and TRBJ2-7; 9 bases align to TRBD2. This CDR3 region has 15 residues. Trimming at V came to 1 base and at J to 2 bases, leaving 6 bases not matched to a gene. Looked up from germline, CDR1 is GTSNPN and CDR2 is SVGIG (reference sequence). CDR3 DNA sequence: TGTGCCTGGAGTGAGGGCCTAGCGGGAACCTACGAGCAGTACTTC. Its translation is CAWSEGLAGTYEQYF.

J is TRBJ2-7 and V is TRBV6-5, with TRBD2 identical over 7 bases. After removal of 2 bases from V and 7 bases from J, the junction contained 11 bases not matched to a gene. The CDR3 totals 15 residues. CDR1 is MNHEY and CDR2 is SVGAGI in the germline V gene. In DNA form, the CDR3 reads TGTGCCAGCAGTTACGACGCGGGAGATCCGGGGGAGCAGTACTTC. Residues: CASSYDAGDPGEQYF.

The chain carries TRBV9 and TRBJ2-3; D is unclear. Trimming took off 4 bases at V and 0 bases at J, with 3 bases between the two ends. CDR3 length equals 12 residues. Germline V lookup: CDR1 SGDLS, CDR2 YYNGEE. Here the CDR3 DNA reads TGTGCCAGCAGCCGGAGCACAGATACGCAGTATTTT. Amino acid sequence: CASSRSTDTQYF.

V gene TRBV28 combines with J gene TRBJ1-1; D is perhaps TRBD1 (6 bases). The V gene lost 2 bases and the J gene lost 4 bases, with 14 bases spanning the gap. This CDR3 contains 15 residues. Germline V gene data show CDR1 as MDHEN and CDR2 as SYDVKM. The CDR3 nucleotides are TGTGCCAGCAGTTTACGGGCAGGGGACCCCACTGAAGCTTTCTTT. Protein: CASSLRAGDPTEAFF.

This clone has a handful of counts. The chain is built from TRBV9 and TRBJ2-5; the match to TRBD2 covers 7 bases. Germline lookup yields CDR1 SGDLS and CDR2 YYNGEE. CDR3 length: 16 residues. V lost 2 bases and J lost 5; bases outside the gene matches: 12. CDR3 coding DNA: TGTGCCAGCAGCGTTACGGGAGGCCCGCCGGGGGAGACCCAGTACTTC. This encodes CASSVTGGPPGETQYF.

This clone was recorded a few times. This specimen includes other DNA sequences encoding the same CDR3. The rearrangement uses TRBV18 and TRBJ2-1; D possibly corresponds to TRBD2 (6 bases). The V gene lost 3 bases and the J gene lost 0 bases, with 9 bases spanning the gap. CDR3 length equals 15 residues. From germline, CDR1 is KGHSH and CDR2 LQKENI. This chain's CDR3 is CASSPGSGSYNEQFF. CDR3 nucleotides: TGTGCCAGCTCACCCGGGAGCGGCTCCTACAATGAGCAGTTCTTC.

CDR3 loop: CASSLIAGGHYNEQFF. As DNA, the CDR3 is TGTGCCAGCAGCTTGATAGCGGGAGGCCACTACAATGAGCAGTTCTTC. This chain joins TRBV7-2 and TRBJ2-1; 10 bases align to TRBD2. With 3 bases clipped from V and 3 bases from J, the junction kept 5 bases outside the gene matches. Germline lookup yields CDR1 SGHTA and CDR2 FQGNSA. The CDR3 sequence is 16 residues long.